This T cell receptor (beta chain) derives from a study of cytomegalovirus exposure and HLA in healthy donors. As for the study in general: An analysis done earlier identified almost 120 million unique TCR beta sequences from about 179 million T cells.

A multiplex PCR was run with 60 Vbeta primers and 13 Jbeta primers. Assay used: immunoSEQ multiplex PCR; TCRdb lists only in-frame clones, some missing. This sample has around 130,000 clones, with about 82% found just once. Comment on this clone: The target antigen is unknown.

Study conclusions and caveats: Most CMV-associated TCR beta chains were later found to appear HLA-restricted. A prior analysis recorded that most TCR beta V segments were productive about 87% or about 30% of the time. According to the study, around 160 TCR beta chains were cytomegalovirus-associated.

The receptor comes from a boy between 10 and 17 years old in good health and CMV-seronegative. Sequencing used PBMCs.

The CDR3 DNA reads TGTGCCAGCAGCCGGGAGGTTTCCTACAATGAGCAGTTCTTC. Translation: CASSREVSYNEQFF. The chain is built from TRBV4-2 and TRBJ2-1; a possible D gene is TRBD2 (6 bases). CDR1 is LGHNA and CDR2 is YNFKEQ in the germline V gene. V shed 4 bases and J shed 1 base, with 8 bases lying between them. This CDR3 contains 14 residues.